This TCR beta chain was identified in a study of cytomegalovirus exposure and HLA in healthy donors. The CDR3 has 12 residues. The V end was cut by 1 base, the J end by 7 bases, with 5 bases between. Per germline, CDR1 PRHDT and CDR2 FYEKMQ (reference sequence). 60 Vbeta and 13 Jbeta primers were used in PCR. Libraries were prepared by immunoSEQ multiplex PCR; TCRdb keeps only in-frame clonotypes and omits some of them. The data contain fewer than 140,000 clones, approximately 82% of them seen just once; the ten biggest clones take up roughly 2.5%. The J gene is TRBJ2-1, the V gene TRBV13; D gene ambiguous. Sequencing input: PBMCs. The clonotype originates from a man aged 35 to 55 in good health and CMV-seronegative. This chain's CDR3 is CASSLVRNEQFF. The CDR3 DNA reads as TGTGCCAGCAGCTTAGTCCGTAATGAGCAGTTCTTC.